These 5 T cell receptor beta chains originate from one sample sequenced in a study of molecular identifiers for immune sequencing clone quantification. TCRdb redid the calling of the PCR reads with MiXCR, one entry per CDR3 protein. The sample includes just under 650,000 distinct CDR3 sequences, around 20% of them seen just once. Material for sequencing was naive CD8+ T cells from blood, with Jurkat cell RNA spiked in. The subset denotes: FACS-sorted CD8+CD4-CCR7+CD45RA+ naive T cells. The receptors stem from a human donor in good health. Some libraries in this study had Jurkat cell RNA spiked in.

Many counts were recorded for this clonotype. The V gene is TRBV20-1, the J gene TRBJ2-1; perhaps TRBD1 as D (5 bases). CDR3 size: 14 residues. The V gene lost 6 bases and the J gene lost 3 bases, with 15 bases spanning the gap. Per germline, CDR1 DFQATT and CDR2 SNEGSKA (reference sequence). The CDR3 region has the DNA TGCAGTGCCCCTGAGGACAAGAACTACAATGAGCAGTTCTTC. The encoded protein is CSAPEDKNYNEQFF.

The chain links TRBV6-6 to TRBJ1-6, with a weak D call TRBD1 (5 bases). The CDR3 covers 13 residues. V lost 7 bases, J lost 13 bases, and 17 bases lay in between. Germline V gene data show CDR1 as MNHNY and CDR2 as SVGAGI (reference sequence). This CDR3 reads CASIRDGGSPLHF. The CDR3 DNA follows: TGTGCCAGCATCAGGGACGGTGGGTCCCCCCTCCACTTT.

As to this clonotype: One base away lies a much larger clone, so this may be a sequencing read error. The J gene is TRBJ2-2, the V gene TRBV2; the match to TRBD2 covers 7 bases. Germline loops: CDR1 SNHLY, CDR2 FYNNEI. The CDR3 runs 17 residues. After removal of 10 bases from V and 1 base from J, the junction contained 15 bases not matched to a gene. The CDR3 loop is CANKAGGLAENTGELFF. The CDR3 nucleotides are TGTGCCAACAAAGCCGGAGGGCTAGCGGAGAACACCGGGGAGCTGTTTTTT.

The CDR3 here is CASGWGPGGTGELFF. As DNA, the CDR3 is TGTGCTAGTGGTTGGGGACCGGGGGGCACCGGGGAGCTGTTTTTT. The rearrangement joins TRBV12-5 to TRBJ2-2, with 7 bases lining up with TRBD2. Unmatched junction bases numbered 6, after V lost 4 bases and J lost 4 bases. Germline assignment: CDR1 LGHNT and CDR2 FRNRAP. The CDR3 extends over 15 amino acids.

This clonotype was seen a few times. The chain is built from TRBV19 and TRBJ2-5; possibly TRBD1 for D (6 bases). The CDR3 has 14 residues. Germline CDR1 is LNHDA and CDR2 is SQIVND (reference sequence). Deletions cut 5 bases from V and 5 bases from J, with 15 bases between. As DNA, the CDR3 is TGTGCCAGTAGTCTACAGGGACGTTGGGAGACCCAGTACTTC. Its translation: CASSLQGRWETQYF.